These 9 T cell receptor beta chains originate from one sample sequenced in a study of control samples from healthy donors and cancer patients. The table came from immunoSEQ multiplex PCR; TCRdb's copy has only in-frame clones and leaves some out. The data hold 150,000 to 200,000 clones, with 80% to 90% observed a single time. Sequencing used blood. These TCRs come from a man aged 25-45 years in good health.

This clone was recorded a few times. The chain joins TRBV3-1 (or the pseudogene TRBV3-2) to TRBJ1-5; unclear D gene. The CDR3 has 13 amino acids. V lost 3 bases to trimming and J lost 4 bases, with 7 bases between them. CDR1 LGHDT and CDR2 YNNKEL come from the germline V gene (reference sequence). CDR3 sequence reads: CASSQELNQPQHF. The CDR3 DNA reads TGTGCCAGCAGCCAGGAATTAAATCAGCCCCAGCATTTT.

V and J are TRBV19 and TRBJ2-3; D call uncertain. The germline CDR1 and CDR2 sequences are LNHDA and SQIVND (reference sequence). V lost 7 bases and J lost 0, with 17 bases in between. The CDR3 loop spans 16 amino acids. CDR3 sequence: CASKRQHLLSTDTQYF. CDR3 bases: TGTGCCAGTAAAAGGCAGCACTTACTTAGCACAGATACGCAGTATTTT.

This clone was seen more than once but under ten times. The chain links TRBV7-8 to TRBJ1-6; D is unclear. Germline CDR1 SGHVS, CDR2 FQNEAQ. V lost 2 bases and J lost 0, with 14 bases in between. CDR3 length: 18 amino acids. The CDR3 DNA follows: TGTGCCAGCAGCTTATCCCAAACCGGAAGCTCCTATAATTCACCCCTCCACTTT. Its translation is CASSLSQTGSSYNSPLHF.

This chain connects TRBV13 to TRBJ1-1, with D unresolved. V was cut by 0 bases and J by 3 bases, with 8 bases left in between. This CDR3 comprises 14 residues. In germline, CDR1 is PRHDT, CDR2 FYEKMQ (reference sequence). For the CDR3, the DNA is TGTGCCAGCAGCTTAGGCCGATTTGACACTGAAGCTTTCTTT. Translated, it gives CASSLGRFDTEAFF.

The chain joins TRBV5-1 to TRBJ1-2; possible D gene TRBD1, 5 bases. The V gene's germline CDR1 is SGHRS and CDR2 YFSETQ. Trimming stripped 2 bases from V and 5 bases from J, with 7 bases between. The CDR3 covers 12 residues. DNA of the CDR3: TGCGCCAGCAGCTTCGAGGGGTATGGCTACACCTTC. Translated: CASSFEGYGYTF. Together with reference TRBV5-1 and TRBJ1-2, the CDR3 gives the full variable domain: KAGVTQTPRYLIKTRGQQVTLSCSPISGHRSVSWYQQTPGQGLQFLFEYFSETQRNKGNFPGRFSGRQFSNSRSEMNVSTLELGDSALYLCASSFEGYGYTFGSGTRLTVV.

J is TRBJ1-5 and V is TRBV19, with TRBD1 as a possible D gene (6 bases). Per germline, CDR1 LNHDA and CDR2 SQIVND (reference sequence). This CDR3 has 15 amino acids. Trimming took 4 bases from V and 1 from J, leaving 11 bases between them. DNA for the CDR3: TGTGCCAGTAGTACTCGTCAGGGGAGCAATCAGCCCCAGCATTTT. It is translated as CASSTRQGSNQPQHF.

J is TRBJ2-3 and V is TRBV6-5; weak D call: TRBD1 (5 bases). Trimming removed 0 bases at V and 5 bases at J, with 6 bases between. CDR3 length: 13 residues. The V gene's germline CDR1 is MNHEY and CDR2 SVGAGI. CDR3 nucleotide sequence: TGTGCCAGCAGTTACTCAGGGGTAGATACGCAGTATTTT. Protein product: CASSYSGVDTQYF.

The chain employs TRBV18 and TRBJ1-3; D is uncertain. The CDR3 sequence is 15 residues long. Germline CDR1 is KGHSH and CDR2 is LQKENI. Trimming shortened V by 0 bases and J by 3 bases, and 9 bases separated the two germline ends. The chain's CDR3 is CASSPPLSLGNTIYF. CDR3 DNA: TGTGCCAGCTCACCACCTCTCAGTCTTGGAAACACCATATATTTT.

This chain links TRBV9 with TRBJ1-1; the D gene is possibly TRBD1 (5 bases). V was cut by 4 bases and J by 3 bases, with 13 bases left in between. Germline CDR1 SGDLS, CDR2 YYNGEE. There are 14 residues in the CDR3. The CDR3 DNA reads as TGTGCCAGCAGCTCAAGAGGAGGGGACACTGAAGCTTTCTTT. This translates into CASSSRGGDTEAFF.